The clone carrying this T cell receptor beta chain was counted at least ten times. Its antigen is not known. The record originates from a study of T cell repertoires in cytomegalovirus infection. Overall study: Public TCR beta signatures were indicative of both CMV infection and a matching HLA type.

Study results and limitations: There were carriers of CMV plus the relevant HLA, and cumulative public TCR beta family frequency identified them. What dominated the ex vivo response were HLA-C-restricted CMV-specific TCR beta clonotypes.

The CDR3 runs 14 residues. Germline V gives CDR1 SGHTA, CDR2 FQGNSA. The V end was cut by 3 bases, the J end by 4 bases, with 11 bases between. TCRdb re-called the reads with MiXCR, one entry per CDR3 protein. The table has around 280,000 distinct CDR3 sequences, around 10% seen once. This receptor was obtained from a human donor in good health (CMV status not recorded). Some clones in this sample may be carry-over from other donors' samples. The sequencing sample was made of PBMCs. The chain recombines TRBV7-2 with TRBJ2-3; D tentatively fits TRBD1 or TRBD2 (6 bases each). CDR3 nucleotides: TGTGCCAGCAGCTTGGTGGGGGGCGCAGATACGCAGTATTTT. Its translation is CASSLVGGADTQYF.